The clone carrying this T cell receptor (beta chain) was detected many times. The record originates from a study of response to subunit inactivated influenza vaccine. The length of the CDR3 is 21 residues. With 1 base removed from V and 7 bases from J, the gap between germline ends came to 33 bases. The V gene's germline CDR1 is SGHRS and CDR2 YFSETQ. MiXCR, applied by TCRdb to the RT-PCR reads, yields one record per CDR3 protein. Of around 520,000 distinct CDR3 sequences listed, over 9.5% are singletons. The chain couples TRBV5-1 to TRBJ2-1, with a tentative D call TRBD1 (8 bases). This sequence was found in a man between 50 and 59 years old who received an inactivated influenza vaccine. Here the sequenced sample was PBMCs from blood, taken on the day of vaccination. The CDR3 DNA reads TGCGCCAGCAGCTTGTCCTCCTTGACAGGGGACGGGGAGGGCCGTCTGAATGAGCAGTTCTTC. It yields the protein CASSLSSLTGDGEGRLNEQFF.